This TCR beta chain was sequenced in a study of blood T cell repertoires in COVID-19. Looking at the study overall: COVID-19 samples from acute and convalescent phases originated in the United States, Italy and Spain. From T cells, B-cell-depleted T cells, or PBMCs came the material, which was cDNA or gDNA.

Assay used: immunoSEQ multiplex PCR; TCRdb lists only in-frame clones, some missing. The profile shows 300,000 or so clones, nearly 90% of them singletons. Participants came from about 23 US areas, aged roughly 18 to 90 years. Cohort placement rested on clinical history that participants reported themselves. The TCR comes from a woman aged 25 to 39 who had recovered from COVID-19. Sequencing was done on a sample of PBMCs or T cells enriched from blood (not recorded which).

The CDR3 sequence: CASSIYSLNEKLFF. The CDR3 nucleotides read TGTGCCAGTAGTATATACAGTCTTAATGAAAAACTGTTTTTT. The chain couples TRBV19 to TRBJ1-4; no reliable D call. The CDR3 is 14 residues long. V lost 2 bases, J lost 4 bases, and 8 bases lay in between. Germline V gives CDR1 LNHDA, CDR2 SQIVND (reference sequence).